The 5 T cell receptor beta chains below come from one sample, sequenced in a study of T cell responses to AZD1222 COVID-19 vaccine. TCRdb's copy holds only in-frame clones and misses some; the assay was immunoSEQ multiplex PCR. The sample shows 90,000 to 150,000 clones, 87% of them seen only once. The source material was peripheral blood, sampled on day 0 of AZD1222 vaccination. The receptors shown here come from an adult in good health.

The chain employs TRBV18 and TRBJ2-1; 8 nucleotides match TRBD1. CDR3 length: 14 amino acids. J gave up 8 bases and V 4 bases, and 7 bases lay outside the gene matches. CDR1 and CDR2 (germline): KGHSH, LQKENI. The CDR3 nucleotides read TGTGCCAGCTCACTCAACTCAGGGGGCTATGAGCAGTTCTTC. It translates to CASSLNSGGYEQFF.

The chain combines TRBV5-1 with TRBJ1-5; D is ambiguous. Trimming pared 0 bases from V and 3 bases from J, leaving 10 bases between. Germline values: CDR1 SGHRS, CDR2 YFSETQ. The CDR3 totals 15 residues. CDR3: CASSLEGGFNQPQHF. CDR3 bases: TGCGCCAGCAGCTTGGAGGGCGGGTTCAATCAGCCCCAGCATTTT. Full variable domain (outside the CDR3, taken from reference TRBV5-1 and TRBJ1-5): KAGVTQTPRYLIKTRGQQVTLSCSPISGHRSVSWYQQTPGQGLQFLFEYFSETQRNKGNFPGRFSGRQFSNSRSEMNVSTLELGDSALYLCASSLEGGFNQPQHFGDGTRLSIL.

CDR3 in DNA: TGTGCCAGCAGCCAAGATCAAGCTAGCTACGAGCAGTACTTC. It specifies CASSQDQASYEQYF. The V call is TRBV4-2, the J call TRBJ2-7; D remains unclear. Germline CDR1 is LGHNA and CDR2 is YNFKEQ. The CDR3 loop spans 14 amino acids. The V and J ends lost 0 bases and 3 bases respectively, with 9 bases between them.

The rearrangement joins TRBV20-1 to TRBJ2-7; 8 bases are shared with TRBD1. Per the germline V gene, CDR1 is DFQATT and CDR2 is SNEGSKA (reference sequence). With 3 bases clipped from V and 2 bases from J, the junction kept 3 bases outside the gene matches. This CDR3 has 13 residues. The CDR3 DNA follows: TGCAGTGCTAGTTCGGGACAGGCCTACGAGCAGTACTTC. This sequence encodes CSASSGQAYEQYF.

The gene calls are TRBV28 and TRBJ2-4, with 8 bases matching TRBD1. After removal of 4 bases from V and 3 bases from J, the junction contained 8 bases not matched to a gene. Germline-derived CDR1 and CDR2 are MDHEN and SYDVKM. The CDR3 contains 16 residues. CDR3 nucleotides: TGTGCCAGCAGTTATCCCAAGACAGGGGACAAAAACATTCAGTACTTC. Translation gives CASSYPKTGDKNIQYF.